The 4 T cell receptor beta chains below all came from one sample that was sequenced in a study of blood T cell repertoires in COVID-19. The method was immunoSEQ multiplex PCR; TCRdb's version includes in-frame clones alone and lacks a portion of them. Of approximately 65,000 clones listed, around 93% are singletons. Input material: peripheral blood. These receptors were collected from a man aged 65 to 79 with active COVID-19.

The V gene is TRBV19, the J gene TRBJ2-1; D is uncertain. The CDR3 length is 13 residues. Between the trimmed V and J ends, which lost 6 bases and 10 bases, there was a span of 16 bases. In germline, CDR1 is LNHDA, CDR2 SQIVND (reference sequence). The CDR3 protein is CASRETPLREQFF. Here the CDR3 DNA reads TGTGCCAGTAGGGAGACTCCCTTGCGGGAGCAGTTCTTC.

CDR3 coding DNA: TGTGCCAGCAGCCAACACCCCCGGGGGTTCCAAGAGACCCAGTACTTC. Encoded protein: CASSQHPRGFQETQYF. The V gene is TRBV3-1 (or the pseudogene TRBV3-2), the J gene TRBJ2-5, with D perhaps TRBD2 (6 bases). The length of the CDR3 is 16 residues. CDR1 and CDR2 (germline): LGHDT, YNNKEL (reference sequence). The V end was cut by 2 bases, the J end by 1 base, with 14 bases between.

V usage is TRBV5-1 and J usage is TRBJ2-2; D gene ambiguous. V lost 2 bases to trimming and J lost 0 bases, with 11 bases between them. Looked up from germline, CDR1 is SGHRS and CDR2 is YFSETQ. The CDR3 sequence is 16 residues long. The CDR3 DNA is TGCGCCAGCAGCTTTACCCTCACTTCGAACACCGGGGAGCTGTTTTTT. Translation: CASSFTLTSNTGELFF.

The CDR3 nucleotides are TGTGCCAGCAGCCAGGGCTCCGGGACTAGCGGGGGTAGAGGGTCCTACAATGAGCAGTTCTTC. As protein: CASSQGSGTSGGRGSYNEQFF. J is TRBJ2-1 and V is TRBV14, with TRBD2 identical over 14 bases. J lost 1 base, V lost 3 bases, and 14 bases had no gene match. The germline CDR1 and CDR2 sequences are SGHDN and FVKESK. CDR3 length equals 21 residues.